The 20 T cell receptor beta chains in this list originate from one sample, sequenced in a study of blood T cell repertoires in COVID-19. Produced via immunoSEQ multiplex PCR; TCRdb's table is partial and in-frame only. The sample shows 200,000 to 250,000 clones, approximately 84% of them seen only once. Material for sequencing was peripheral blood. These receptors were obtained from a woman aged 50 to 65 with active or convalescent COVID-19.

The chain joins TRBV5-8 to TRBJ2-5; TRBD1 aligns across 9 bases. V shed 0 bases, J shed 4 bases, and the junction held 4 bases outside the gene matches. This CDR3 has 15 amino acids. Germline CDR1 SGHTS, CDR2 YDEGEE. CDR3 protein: CASSLGDRDLETQYF. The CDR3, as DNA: TGTGCCAGCAGCTTGGGGGACAGGGATTTAGAGACCCAGTACTTC.

CDR3 sequence reads: CASSLTGESTQYF. In DNA, the CDR3 is TGTGCCAGCAGCTTAACTGGGGAGTCTACGCAGTATTTT. This sequence joins TRBV7-3 and TRBJ2-3; D perhaps matches TRBD2 (5 bases). V lost 0 bases to trimming and J lost 8 bases, with 9 bases between them. Germline CDR1 SGHTA, CDR2 FQGTGA. The CDR3 runs 13 residues.

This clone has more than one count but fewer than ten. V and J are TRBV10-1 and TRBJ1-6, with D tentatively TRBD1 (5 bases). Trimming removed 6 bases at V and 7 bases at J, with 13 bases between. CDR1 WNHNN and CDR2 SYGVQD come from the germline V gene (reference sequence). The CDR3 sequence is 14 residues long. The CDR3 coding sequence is TGCGCCAGCAGCTTCCAGGGTGGCAATTCACCCCTCCACTTT. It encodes CASSFQGGNSPLHF.

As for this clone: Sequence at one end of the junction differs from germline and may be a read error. CDR3 in DNA: TGTGCCAGTAGTCCCCGCGGGAACCCTGAAGCTTTCTTT. Translating gives CASSPRGNPEAFF. The rearrangement links TRBV19 to TRBJ1-1; D remains unclear. This CDR3 is built from 13 residues. CDR1 is LNHDA and CDR2 is SQIVND in the germline V gene (reference sequence).

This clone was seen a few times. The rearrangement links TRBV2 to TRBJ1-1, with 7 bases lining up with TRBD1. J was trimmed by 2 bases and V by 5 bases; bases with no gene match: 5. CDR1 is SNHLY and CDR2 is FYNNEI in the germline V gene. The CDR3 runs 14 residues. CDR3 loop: CASSWDRINTEAFF. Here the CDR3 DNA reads TGTGCCAGCAGTTGGGACAGAATAAACACTGAAGCTTTCTTT.

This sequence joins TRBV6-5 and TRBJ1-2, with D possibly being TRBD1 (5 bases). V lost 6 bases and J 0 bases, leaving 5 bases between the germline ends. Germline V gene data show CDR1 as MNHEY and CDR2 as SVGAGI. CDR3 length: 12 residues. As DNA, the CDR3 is TGTGCCAGCAGACAGGCTAACTATGGCTACACCTTC. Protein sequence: CASRQANYGYTF.

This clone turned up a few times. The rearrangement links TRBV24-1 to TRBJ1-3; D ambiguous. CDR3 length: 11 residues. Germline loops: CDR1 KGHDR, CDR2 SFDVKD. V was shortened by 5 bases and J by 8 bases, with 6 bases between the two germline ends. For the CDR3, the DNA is TGTGCCACCAGTGCCGGGGACACCATATATTTT. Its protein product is CATSAGDTIYF.

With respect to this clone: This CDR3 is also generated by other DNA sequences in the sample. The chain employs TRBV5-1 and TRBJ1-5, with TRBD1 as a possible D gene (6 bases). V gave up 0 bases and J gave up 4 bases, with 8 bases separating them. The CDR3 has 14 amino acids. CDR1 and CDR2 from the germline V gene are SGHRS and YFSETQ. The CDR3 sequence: CASSLVGGNQPQHF. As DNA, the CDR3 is TGCGCCAGCAGCTTGGTAGGGGGTAATCAGCCCCAGCATTTT.

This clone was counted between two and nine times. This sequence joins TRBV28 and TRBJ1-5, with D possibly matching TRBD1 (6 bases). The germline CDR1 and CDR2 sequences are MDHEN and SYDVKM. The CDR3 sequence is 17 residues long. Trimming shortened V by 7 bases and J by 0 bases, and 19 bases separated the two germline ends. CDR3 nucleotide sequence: TGTGCCAGCAATACGGACAGACAACTAACTAGCAATCAGCCCCAGCATTTT. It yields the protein CASNTDRQLTSNQPQHF.

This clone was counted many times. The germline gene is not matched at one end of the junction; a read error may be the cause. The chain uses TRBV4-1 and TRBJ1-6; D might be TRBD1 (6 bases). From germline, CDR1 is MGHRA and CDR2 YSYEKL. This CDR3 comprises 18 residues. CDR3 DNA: TGCGCCAGCACCCAAGGGGGGGTGATCGGGGGAATCGGTTCACCCCTCCACTTT. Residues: CASTQGGVIGGIGSPLHF.

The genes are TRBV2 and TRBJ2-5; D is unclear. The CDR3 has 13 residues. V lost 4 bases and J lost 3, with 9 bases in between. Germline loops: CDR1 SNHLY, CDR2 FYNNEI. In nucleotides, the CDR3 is TGTGCCAGCAGTGGAACTCGCGAAGAGACCCAGTACTTC. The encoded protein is CASSGTREETQYF.

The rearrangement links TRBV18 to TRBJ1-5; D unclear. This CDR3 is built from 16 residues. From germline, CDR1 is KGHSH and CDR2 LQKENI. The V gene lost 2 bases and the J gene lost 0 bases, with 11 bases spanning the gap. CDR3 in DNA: TGTGCCAGCTCACCATCAGGCCCTTATAGCAATCAGCCCCAGCATTTT. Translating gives CASSPSGPYSNQPQHF.

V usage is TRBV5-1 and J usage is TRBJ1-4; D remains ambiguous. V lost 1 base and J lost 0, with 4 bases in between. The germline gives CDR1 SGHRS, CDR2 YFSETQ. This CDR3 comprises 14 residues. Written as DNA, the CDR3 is TGCGCCAGCAGCTTGTCTACAACTAATGAAAAACTGTTTTTT. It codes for CASSLSTTNEKLFF.

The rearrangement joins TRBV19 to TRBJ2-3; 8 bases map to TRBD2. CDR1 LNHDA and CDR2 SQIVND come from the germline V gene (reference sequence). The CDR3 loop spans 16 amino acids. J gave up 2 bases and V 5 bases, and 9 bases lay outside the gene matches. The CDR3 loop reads CASSSGTSLSTDTQYF. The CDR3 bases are TGTGCCAGTAGTTCCGGGACTAGTCTTTCCACAGATACGCAGTATTTT.

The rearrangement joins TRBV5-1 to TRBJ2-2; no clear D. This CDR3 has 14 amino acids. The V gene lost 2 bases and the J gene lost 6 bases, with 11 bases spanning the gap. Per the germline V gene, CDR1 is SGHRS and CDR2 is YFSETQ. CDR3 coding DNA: TGCGCCAGCAGCTTCTCAGAGGTGGCCGGGGAGCTGTTTTTT. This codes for CASSFSEVAGELFF.

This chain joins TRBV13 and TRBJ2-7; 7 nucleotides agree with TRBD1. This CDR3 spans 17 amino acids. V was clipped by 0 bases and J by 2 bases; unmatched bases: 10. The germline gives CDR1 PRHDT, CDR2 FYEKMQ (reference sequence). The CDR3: CASSLGPLRDRAYEQYF. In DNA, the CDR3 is TGTGCCAGCAGCTTAGGCCCCCTACGAGACAGGGCCTACGAGCAGTACTTC.

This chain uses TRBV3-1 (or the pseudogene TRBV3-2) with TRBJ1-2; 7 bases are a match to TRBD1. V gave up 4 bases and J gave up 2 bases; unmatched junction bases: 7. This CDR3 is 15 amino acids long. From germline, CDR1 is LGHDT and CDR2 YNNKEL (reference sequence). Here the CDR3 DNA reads TGTGCCAGCAGCCCAAGGGGGCAGGGGAACTATGGCTACACCTTC. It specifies CASSPRGQGNYGYTF.

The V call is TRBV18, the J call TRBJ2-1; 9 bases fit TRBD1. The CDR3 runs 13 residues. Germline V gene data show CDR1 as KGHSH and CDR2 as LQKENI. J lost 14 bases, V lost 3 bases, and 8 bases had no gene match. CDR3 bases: TGTGCCAGCTCACCCCCATCCCGGGACAGGGAGTTCTTC. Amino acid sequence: CASSPPSRDREFF.

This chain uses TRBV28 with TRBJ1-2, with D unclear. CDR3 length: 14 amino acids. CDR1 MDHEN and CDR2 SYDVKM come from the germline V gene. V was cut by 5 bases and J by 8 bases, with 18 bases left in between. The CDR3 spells CASSIQRTPKGYTF. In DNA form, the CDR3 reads TGTGCCAGCAGTATACAGCGGACCCCTAAGGGCTACACCTTC.

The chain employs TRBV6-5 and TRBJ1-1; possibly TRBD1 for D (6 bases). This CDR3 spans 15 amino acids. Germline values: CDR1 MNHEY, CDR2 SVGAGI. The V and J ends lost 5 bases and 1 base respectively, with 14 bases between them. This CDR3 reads CASSHGGLGNTEAFF. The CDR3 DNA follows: TGTGCCAGCAGTCACGGGGGGCTCGGGAACACTGAAGCTTTCTTT.